This passage covers 18 T cell receptor beta chains from one sample sequenced in a study of control samples from healthy donors and cancer patients. The method was immunoSEQ multiplex PCR; TCRdb's version includes in-frame clones alone and lacks a portion of them. The sample lists approximately 110,000 clones, approximately 90% occurring once. Sequenced input: blood. These receptors were collected from a woman aged 18-29 years in good health.

The chain's CDR3 is CAWSVGTSGGYEQFF. The CDR3 nucleotides are TGTGCCTGGAGTGTTGGGACTAGCGGGGGCTATGAGCAGTTCTTC. This rearrangement joins TRBV30 to TRBJ2-1, with 14 bases aligning to TRBD2. The CDR3 is made up of 15 amino acids. Trimming at V came to 0 bases and at J to 8 bases, leaving 3 bases not matched to a gene. CDR1 and CDR2 (germline): GTSNPN, SVGIG (reference sequence).

V gene TRBV12-3 or TRBV12-4 combines with J gene TRBJ1-2; D might be TRBD1 (5 bases). CDR3 length equals 12 residues. Deletions cut 2 bases from V and 7 bases from J, with 8 bases between. The CDR3 sequence: CASSLSGGGYTF. The CDR3 DNA reads as TGTGCCAGCAGTTTAAGTGGGGGTGGCTACACCTTC.

CDR3 residues: CASSLSAGVVSYEQYF. CDR3 bases: TGTGCCAGCAGCTTATCAGCGGGAGTAGTATCCTACGAGCAGTACTTC. The chain links TRBV7-2 to TRBJ2-7; 8 bases fit TRBD2. From germline, CDR1 is SGHTA and CDR2 FQGNSA. The junction had 7 bases not matched to a gene; V was cut back by 2 bases and J by 1 base. The CDR3 spans 16 residues.

This clone was seen just once. The rearrangement uses TRBV19 and TRBJ1-4; D gene ambiguous. The CDR3 spans 18 residues. Germline CDR1 is LNHDA and CDR2 is SQIVND (reference sequence). The V end was cut by 5 bases, the J end by 5 bases, with 24 bases between. The CDR3 nucleotides are TGTGCCAGTAGTGGCTACCCCTGGCTGCGTAACGGGAATGAAAAACTGTTTTTT. Translated, it gives CASSGYPWLRNGNEKLFF.

This chain links TRBV5-1 with TRBJ2-5; TRBD2 is a possible D gene (5 bases). The CDR3 has 15 amino acids. Germline-derived CDR1 and CDR2 are SGHRS and YFSETQ. Trimming stripped 0 bases from V and 1 base from J, with 10 bases between. This CDR3 is CASSLVLASQETQYF. Here the CDR3 DNA reads TGCGCCAGCAGCTTGGTTCTAGCCTCCCAAGAGACCCAGTACTTC.

This rearrangement joins TRBV28 to TRBJ1-2; possibly TRBD1 for D (6 bases). Looked up from germline, CDR1 is MDHEN and CDR2 is SYDVKM. The CDR3 covers 14 residues. The V and J ends lost 6 bases and 6 bases respectively, with 17 bases between them. The CDR3: CASSRTKQGNGYTF. The CDR3 nucleotides read TGTGCCAGCAGCCGGACTAAACAGGGAAATGGCTACACCTTC.

The rearrangement links TRBV7-2 to TRBJ2-7, with 12 bases lining up with TRBD2. The CDR3 length is 15 residues. Germline CDR1 reads SGHTA; CDR2 reads FQGNSA. V was clipped by 5 bases and J by 2 bases; unmatched bases: 4. As DNA, the CDR3 is TGTGCCAGCAGCCCTAGCGGGAGGGCCCCCTACGAGCAGTACTTC. It translates to CASSPSGRAPYEQYF.

CDR3 nucleotide sequence: TGTGCCAGCAGCGACCTGACAGGGGTAACTGGAAACACCATATATTTT. Residues: CASSDLTGVTGNTIYF. The chain employs TRBV28 and TRBJ1-3, with TRBD1 matching 8 bases. V was clipped by 6 bases and J by 2 bases; unmatched bases: 9. Germline-derived CDR1 and CDR2 are MDHEN and SYDVKM. This CDR3 contains 16 residues.

This clone was recorded once. The CDR3 sequence is CASSFLQEGNEQFF. The CDR3 DNA reads as TGTGCCAGCAGCTTTCTACAGGAAGGGAATGAGCAGTTCTTC. The gene calls are TRBV7-9 and TRBJ2-1; D possibly corresponds to TRBD1 (5 bases). The germline gives CDR1 SEHNR, CDR2 FQNEAQ (reference sequence). The CDR3 is 14 amino acids. V lost 3 bases and J 7 bases, leaving 13 bases between the germline ends.

This sequence joins TRBV12-3 or TRBV12-4 and TRBJ2-1; 7 bases map to TRBD2. The junction had 5 bases not matched to a gene; V was cut back by 6 bases and J by 9 bases. CDR3 length: 12 amino acids. The CDR3 spells CASRLLAPEQFF. CDR3 coding DNA: TGTGCCAGCAGGTTACTAGCGCCTGAGCAGTTCTTC.

The chain is built from TRBV19 and TRBJ1-5; no reliable D call. The germline V gene has CDR1 LNHDA and CDR2 SQIVND (reference sequence). The CDR3 consists of 13 residues. Trimming took off 2 bases at V and 9 bases at J, with 11 bases between the two ends. CDR3 in amino acids: CASSISSLGPQHF. The CDR3 nucleotides are TGTGCCAGTAGTATATCCAGCCTTGGGCCCCAGCATTTT.

The V call is TRBV28, the J call TRBJ2-3; D perhaps matches TRBD2 (6 bases). The CDR3 is made up of 15 amino acids. The V gene lost 8 bases and the J gene lost 2 bases, with 17 bases spanning the gap. Germline V gives CDR1 MDHEN, CDR2 SYDVKM. CDR3 nucleotides: TGTGCCAGCTGCCGGGGACTCGTACCCACAGATACGCAGTATTTT. Protein: CASCRGLVPTDTQYF.

The chain is built from TRBV6-2 or TRBV6-3 and TRBJ2-3; 13 nucleotides match TRBD2. Germline assignment: CDR1 MNHEY and CDR2 SVGEGT. The ends lost 4 bases at V and 2 bases at J; junction bases unmatched: 15. The CDR3 totals 20 residues. The CDR3: CASSFPLTSGGPRNTDTQYF. CDR3 sequence (DNA): TGTGCCAGCAGTTTCCCCTTGACTAGCGGGGGGCCGAGGAACACAGATACGCAGTATTTT.

The gene calls are TRBV5-6 and TRBJ2-7, with D tentatively TRBD2 (5 bases). With 4 bases removed from V and 1 base from J, the gap between germline ends came to 9 bases. This CDR3 has 13 amino acids. Germline V gene sequence: CDR1 SGHDT, CDR2 YYEEEE. CDR3 nucleotides: TGTGCCAGCAGCCCGGACTCGTCCTACGAGCAGTACTTC. As protein: CASSPDSSYEQYF.

This clone was counted once. The chain has TRBV7-2 and TRBJ1-5; TRBD1 might be the D (6 bases). The CDR3 totals 13 residues. The ends were cut back, 3 bases at V and 5 bases at J, with 8 bases in the middle. Germline V gene lookup returns CDR1 SGHTA and CDR2 FQGNSA. As DNA, the CDR3 is TGTGCCAGCAGCTTTAGGGGGGATCAGCCCCAGCATTTT. It encodes CASSFRGDQPQHF.

This chain joins TRBV10-2 and TRBJ1-1; D is unclear. This CDR3 spans 13 amino acids. Germline V gene lookup returns CDR1 WSHSY and CDR2 SAAADI. V dropped 2 bases and J dropped 9 bases, with 13 bases sitting between them. The CDR3 nucleotides are TGCGCCAGCAGTGAGAGTGACACAAAGAAAGCTTTCTTT. This translates into CASSESDTKKAFF.

The chain combines TRBV7-2 with TRBJ2-1; 7 bases agree with TRBD2. The germline CDR1 and CDR2 sequences are SGHTA and FQGNSA. The CDR3 spans 17 residues. Trimming took 2 bases from V and 12 from J; bases not matched to a gene: 19. CDR3 nucleotides: TGTGCCAGCAGCTTATGGGTTGGGAGGGATTTCCTAGTTGGGCAGTTCTTC. This gives the protein CASSLWVGRDFLVGQFF.

V is TRBV12-3 or TRBV12-4 and J is TRBJ1-1, with D unresolved. V shed 3 bases and J shed 4 bases, with 9 bases lying between them. This CDR3 region has 13 residues. The CDR3 region is CASSFSGVTEAFF. For the CDR3, the DNA is TGTGCCAGCAGTTTCTCGGGAGTCACTGAAGCTTTCTTT.